A single sample is the source of the 2 T cell receptor beta chains below, sequenced in a study of early T cells in non-severe SARS-CoV-2 infection. TCRdb independently ran MiXCR on the 5' RACE reads; one entry per CDR3 protein. In the table there are fewer than 130,000 distinct CDR3 sequences, roughly 12% of which are singletons. The material was whole blood, obtained at baseline. All receptors derive from an adult who was a healthcare worker with PCR-confirmed SARS-CoV-2 infection or an uninfected control (not recorded which).

Ten or more counts support this clonotype. The chain combines TRBV7-8 with TRBJ2-1; 8 bases agree with TRBD2. V lost 2 bases to trimming and J lost 8 bases; unmatched junction nucleotides: 11. Germline V gives CDR1 SGHVS, CDR2 FQNEAQ. The CDR3 is 16 residues long. CDR3 DNA sequence: TGTGCCAGCAGCTTAAGGGCTACTAGCGGTGAGGATGAGCAGTTCTTC. Residues: CASSLRATSGEDEQFF.

This rearrangement joins TRBV12-3 or TRBV12-4 to TRBJ2-2; TRBD1 matches 8 bases. CDR3 length: 15 residues. V gave up 6 bases and J gave up 2 bases; unmatched junction bases: 5. The CDR3 reads CASRPDRGNTGELFF. Here the CDR3 DNA reads TGTGCCAGCAGGCCCGACAGGGGAAACACCGGGGAGCTGTTTTTT.